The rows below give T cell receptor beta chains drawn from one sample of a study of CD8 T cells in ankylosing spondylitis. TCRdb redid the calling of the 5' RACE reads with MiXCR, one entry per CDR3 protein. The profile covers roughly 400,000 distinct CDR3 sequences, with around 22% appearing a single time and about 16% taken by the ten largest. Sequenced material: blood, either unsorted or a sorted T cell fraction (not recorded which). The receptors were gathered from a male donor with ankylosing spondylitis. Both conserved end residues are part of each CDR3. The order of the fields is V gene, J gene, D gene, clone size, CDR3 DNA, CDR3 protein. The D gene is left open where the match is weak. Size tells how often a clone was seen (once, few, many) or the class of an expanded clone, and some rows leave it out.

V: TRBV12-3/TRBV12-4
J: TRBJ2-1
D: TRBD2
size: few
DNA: TGTGCCAGCAGCCCCTCCGGGAGGGTGGTCTACAATGAGCAGTTCTTC
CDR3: CASSPSGRVVYNEQFF

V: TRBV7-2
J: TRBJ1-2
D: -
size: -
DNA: TGTGCCAGCAGCTTATTAGCGGCCGGGGCCGAATATGGCTACACCTTC
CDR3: CASSLLAAGAEYGYTF

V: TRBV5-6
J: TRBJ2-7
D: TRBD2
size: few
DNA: TGTGCCAGCAGCTTGGAGCGGGGCCAGCAGTACTTC
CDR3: CASSLERGQQYF

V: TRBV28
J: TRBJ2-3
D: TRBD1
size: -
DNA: TGTGCCAGCAGTTTAGCAGGACAGGGGGCATGGAGCACAGATACGCAGTATTTT
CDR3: CASSLAGQGAWSTDTQYF

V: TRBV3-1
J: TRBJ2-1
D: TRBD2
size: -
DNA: TGTGCCAGCAGCCCGGGACTAGTGACTGGGGATGAGCAGTTCTTC
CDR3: CASSPGLVTGDEQFF

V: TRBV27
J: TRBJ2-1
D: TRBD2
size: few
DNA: TGTGCCAGCAGGAGGTGGCTAGCGGGAGGCTCCTACAATGAGCAGTTCTTC
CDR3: CASRRWLAGGSYNEQFF

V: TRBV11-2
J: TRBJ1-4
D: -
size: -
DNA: TGTGCCAGCAGCTTACGGGGCCGCGCTAATGAAAAACTGTTTTTT
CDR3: CASSLRGRANEKLFF

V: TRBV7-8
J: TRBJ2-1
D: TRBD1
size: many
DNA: TGTGCCAGCAGCTTAGTAGGGGGCTGGTCCTACAATGAGCAGTTCTTC
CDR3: CASSLVGGWSYNEQFF

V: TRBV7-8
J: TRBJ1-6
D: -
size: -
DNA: TGTGCCAGCAGCCCCCGGGACGTCCATAATTCACCCCTCCACTTT
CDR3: CASSPRDVHNSPLHF

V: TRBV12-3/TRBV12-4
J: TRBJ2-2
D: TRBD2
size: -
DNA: TGTGCCAGCAGTTTCCTAGCGGGAGATCTCAGGGGCACCGGGGAGCTGTTTTTT
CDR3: CASSFLAGDLRGTGELFF

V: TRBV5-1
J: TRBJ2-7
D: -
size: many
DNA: TGCGCCAGCAGCTCTAAAGGACCAGACTACGAGCAGTACTTC
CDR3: CASSSKGPDYEQYF

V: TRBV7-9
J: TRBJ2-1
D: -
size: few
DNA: TGTGCCAGCAGTCCGCCTGGGACATCACGGAATGAGCAGTTCTTC
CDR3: CASSPPGTSRNEQFF

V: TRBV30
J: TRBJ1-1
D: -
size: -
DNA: TGTGCCTGGAGTGTGGGGGCGAGAGGGCCAGCTGAAGCTTTCTTT
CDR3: CAWSVGARGPAEAFF

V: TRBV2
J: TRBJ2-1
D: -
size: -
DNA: TGTGCCAGCAGGCGGGACGGAACCAATGAGCAGTTCTTC
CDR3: CASRRDGTNEQFF

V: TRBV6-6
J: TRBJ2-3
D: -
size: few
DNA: TGTGCCAGCAGTAATCCGGGGACAGATACGCAGTATTTT
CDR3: CASSNPGTDTQYF

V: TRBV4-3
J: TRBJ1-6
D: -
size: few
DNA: TGCGCCTCTTCGCAGTCCACGAATTCACCCCTCCACTTT
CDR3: CASSQSTNSPLHF

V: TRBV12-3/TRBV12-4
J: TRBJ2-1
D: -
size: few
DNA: TGTGCCAGCAGTTTAGTAGCAGGGTCCTGGAATGAGCAGTTCTTC
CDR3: CASSLVAGSWNEQFF

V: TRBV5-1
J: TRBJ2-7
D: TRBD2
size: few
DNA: TGCGCCAGCAGCCCACTCGGAGCGGGGGGGGAGGAGCAGTACTTC
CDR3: CASSPLGAGGEEQYF

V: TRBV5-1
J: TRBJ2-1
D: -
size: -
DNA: TGCGCCAGCAGCTTGGCCCCGACTACCTACAATGAGCAGTTCTTC
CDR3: CASSLAPTTYNEQFF

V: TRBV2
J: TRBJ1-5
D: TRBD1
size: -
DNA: TGTGCCAGCAGAAAGAGGACAGGGAACCTCAATAGCAATCAGCCCCAGCATTTT
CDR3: CASRKRTGNLNSNQPQHF

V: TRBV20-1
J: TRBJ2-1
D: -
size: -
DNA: TGCAGTGCTAGGCCATACAATGAGCAGTTCTTC
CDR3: CSARPYNEQFF

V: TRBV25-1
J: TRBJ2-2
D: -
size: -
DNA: TGTGCCAGCAGGGAGATTTCGAACACCGGGGAGCTGTTTTTT
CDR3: CASREISNTGELFF

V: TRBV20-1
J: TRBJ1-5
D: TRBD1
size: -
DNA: TGCAGTGCGCAGGACAGGGTTCAGCCCCAGCATTTT
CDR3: CSAQDRVQPQHF

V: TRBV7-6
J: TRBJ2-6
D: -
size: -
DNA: TGTGCCAGCACGTCGGAGACTGGGGCCAACGTCCTGACTTTC
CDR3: CASTSETGANVLTF

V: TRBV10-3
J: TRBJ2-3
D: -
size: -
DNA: TGTGCCATCAGTGAGTCGGCACAGTACACAGATACGCAGTATTTT
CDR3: CAISESAQYTDTQYF